The source of this T cell receptor beta chain is a study of cytomegalovirus exposure and HLA in healthy donors. Findings and caveats of the study: Accurate predictions that matched the HLA-A and HLA-B alleles of most subjects were reportedly made from TCR beta sequences.

The PCR ran on 60 Vbeta and 13 Jbeta primers. The table came from immunoSEQ multiplex PCR; TCRdb's copy has only in-frame clones and leaves some out. The sample lists 85,000 to 130,000 clones; 65% to 90% were seen once. To note about this clone: The antigen is unknown.

With V trimmed by 5 bases and J by 9 bases, 7 bases remained unmatched. Germline V gene lookup returns CDR1 SEHNR and CDR2 FQNEAQ (reference sequence). The CDR3 is made up of 14 amino acids. Sequencing used PBMCs. This rearrangement joins TRBV7-9 to TRBJ2-3; 11 nucleotides line up with TRBD2. This sequence originates from a woman younger than 30 in good health and CMV-seronegative. Here the CDR3 reads CASSTSGRSGTQYF. Written as DNA, the CDR3 is TGTGCCAGCAGCACTAGCGGGAGATCGGGGACGCAGTATTTT.